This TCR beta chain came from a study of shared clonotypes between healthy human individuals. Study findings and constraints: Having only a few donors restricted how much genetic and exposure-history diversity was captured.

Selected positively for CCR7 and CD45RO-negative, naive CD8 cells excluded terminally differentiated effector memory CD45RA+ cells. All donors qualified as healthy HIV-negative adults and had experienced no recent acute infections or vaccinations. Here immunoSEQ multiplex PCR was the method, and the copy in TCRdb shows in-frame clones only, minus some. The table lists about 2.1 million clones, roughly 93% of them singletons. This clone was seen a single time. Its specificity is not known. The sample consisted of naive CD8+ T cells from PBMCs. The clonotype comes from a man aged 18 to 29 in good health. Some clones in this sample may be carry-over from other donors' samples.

CDR3: CASSHRNYQTFYGYTF. The CDR3 DNA reads TGCGCCAGCAGCCATCGAAACTACCAGACCTTCTATGGCTACACCTTC. This chain joins TRBV4-3 and TRBJ1-2; no definite D call. The CDR3 contains 16 residues. The V end lost 3 bases, the J end lost 4 bases, and 18 bases lay between the germline ends. Germline CDR1 LGHNA, CDR2 YSLEER.